The 23 T cell receptor beta chains below all came from one sample that was sequenced in a study of cytomegalovirus exposure and HLA in healthy donors. PCR employed 60 Vbeta and 13 Jbeta primers. The data were produced by immunoSEQ multiplex PCR, yet TCRdb's version contains in-frame clones alone and is incomplete. The table lists 130,000 or so clones, approximately 80% of them singletons. The specimen sequenced was PBMCs. Source of these receptors: a woman aged 18-29 years in good health and CMV-seropositive.

The chain links TRBV11-2 to TRBJ2-5; a weak D match, TRBD1 (5 bases). CDR3 length: 14 residues. Trimming left V 6 bases short and J 2 bases short, with 13 bases between. Germline lookup yields CDR1 SGHAT and CDR2 FQNNGV. The DNA of the CDR3 is TGTGCCAGCAGGACGAAGACAGTGCAAGAGACCCAGTACTTC. Translating gives CASRTKTVQETQYF.

The V call is TRBV6-6, the J call TRBJ1-2; D is undetermined. The ends were cut back, 6 bases at V and 4 bases at J, with 12 bases in the middle. The germline CDR1 and CDR2 sequences are MNHNY and SVGAGI (reference sequence). This CDR3 region has 13 residues. As DNA, the CDR3 is TGTGCCAGCAGCCGAACTCTGCTCTATGGCTACACCTTC. This translates into CASSRTLLYGYTF.

Concerning this clone itself: The same CDR3 also results from other DNA sequences found in this sample. V and J are TRBV19 and TRBJ1-5; possible D gene TRBD1, 6 bases. CDR1 is LNHDA, CDR2 SQIVND, per germline (reference sequence). V gave up 6 bases and J gave up 2 bases, with 14 bases separating them. The CDR3 has 15 amino acids. CDR3 sequence reads: CASSLTGSGNQPQHF. DNA of the CDR3: TGTGCCAGTAGCTTGACAGGTTCAGGCAATCAGCCCCAGCATTTT.

J is TRBJ1-2 and V is TRBV9; D gene unclear. The V and J ends lost 2 bases and 5 bases respectively, with 10 bases between them. The CDR3 contains 13 residues. The germline gives CDR1 SGDLS, CDR2 YYNGEE. In nucleotides, the CDR3 is TGTGCCAGCAGCGTTTACAGCTCTTATGGCTACACCTTC. Residues: CASSVYSSYGYTF.

The CDR3 reads CASSTGQQNSPLHF. The CDR3 region has the DNA TGTGCCAGCTCTACGGGACAGCAGAATTCACCCCTCCACTTT. The chain joins TRBV30 to TRBJ1-6; 7 bases align to TRBD1. Germline loops: CDR1 GTSNPN, CDR2 SVGIG (reference sequence). Unmatched junction bases numbered 11, after V lost 8 bases and J lost 7 bases. CDR3 length: 14 amino acids.

The chain has TRBV27 and TRBJ1-3; D ambiguous. The CDR3 covers 18 residues. Trimming removed 3 bases at V and 5 bases at J, with 23 bases between. Germline CDR1 MNHEY, CDR2 SMNVEV (reference sequence). The CDR3 region has the DNA TGTGCCAGCAGTTTCAGCTATAGCGTGGTAAAGGAAAGAAACACCATATATTTT. Translation gives CASSFSYSVVKERNTIYF.

CDR3 sequence (DNA): TGCGCCAGCAGCCACGGATTGGGCAGGGCGGCGAGTGGTAACTATGGCTACACCTTC. This codes for CASSHGLGRAASGNYGYTF. The rearrangement links TRBV4-1 to TRBJ1-2; perhaps TRBD1 as D (5 bases). With 3 bases removed from V and 1 base from J, the gap between germline ends came to 24 bases. CDR3 length: 19 residues. The V gene's germline CDR1 is MGHRA and CDR2 YSYEKL.

Regarding this clone: Other DNA sequences in the sample encode the same CDR3. The chain combines TRBV2 with TRBJ2-5; possibly TRBD1 for D (6 bases). The V gene's germline CDR1 is SNHLY and CDR2 FYNNEI. The CDR3 covers 12 residues. V lost 4 bases to trimming and J lost 5 bases, with 8 bases between them. The CDR3 loop reads CASSATGETQYF. The DNA for the CDR3 is TGTGCCAGCAGTGCCACAGGGGAGACCCAGTACTTC.

V gene TRBV30 combines with J gene TRBJ1-1; 7 bases are a match to TRBD1. Germline V CDR1 and CDR2: GTSNPN, SVGIG (reference sequence). The CDR3 loop spans 12 amino acids. V lost 5 bases to trimming and J lost 4 bases; unmatched junction nucleotides: 4. The CDR3 coding sequence is TGTGCCTGGGACAGGGTAATCACTGAAGCTTTCTTT. Translating it yields CAWDRVITEAFF.

This chain links TRBV5-6 with TRBJ2-2; TRBD1 matches 7 bases. The CDR3 totals 14 residues. CDR1 is SGHDT, CDR2 YYEEEE, per germline. With 3 bases clipped from V and 6 bases from J, the junction kept 5 bases outside the gene matches. CDR3 in amino acids: CASSSTGLPGELFF. In DNA form, the CDR3 reads TGTGCCAGCAGCTCGACAGGGCTTCCCGGGGAGCTGTTTTTT.

The chain joins TRBV30 to TRBJ1-2; 12 bases map to TRBD1. V trimming: 5 bases; J trimming: 10 bases; junction bases outside the gene matches: 2. The CDR3 contains 11 residues. The germline CDR1 and CDR2 sequences are GTSNPN and SVGIG (reference sequence). Here the CDR3 reads CAWGDRGLYTF. DNA for the CDR3: TGTGCCTGGGGGGACAGGGGGCTCTACACCTTC. Full variable domain (missing parts from reference TRBV30 and TRBJ1-2): SQTIHQWPATLVQPVGSPLSLECTVEGTSNPNLYWYRQAAGRGLQLLFYSVGIGQISSEVPQNLSASRPQDRQFILSSKKLLLSDSGFYLCAWGDRGLYTFGSGTRLTVV.

The rearrangement uses TRBV15 and TRBJ2-1, with 10 bases identical to TRBD2. V shed 7 bases, J shed 3 bases, and the junction held 3 bases outside the gene matches. Germline loops: CDR1 LNHNV, CDR2 YYDKDF (reference sequence). The CDR3 extends over 14 amino acids. CDR3 amino acids: CATTPSGGYNEQFF. CDR3 bases: TGTGCCACCACTCCTAGCGGGGGCTACAATGAGCAGTTCTTC.

This clone occurred once. This chain connects TRBV6-6 to TRBJ1-6; 8 bases agree with TRBD1. The germline V gene encodes CDR1 MNHNY and CDR2 SVGAGI (reference sequence). This CDR3 spans 14 amino acids. Trimming cost V 8 bases and J 7 bases; bases outside gene matches: 7. In DNA, the CDR3 is TGTGCCAGCTCACAGGGGGAATGGAATTCACCCCTCCACTTT. Translation: CASSQGEWNSPLHF.

The gene calls are TRBV5-6 and TRBJ2-4; D possibly corresponds to TRBD2 (6 bases). Trimming took off 4 bases at V and 3 bases at J, with 17 bases between the two ends. Germline CDR1 is SGHDT and CDR2 is YYEEEE. The CDR3 totals 16 residues. The chain's CDR3 is CASSGGVRAGKNIQYF. CDR3 nucleotide sequence: TGTGCCAGCAGCGGAGGGGTCAGGGCGGGCAAAAACATTCAGTACTTC.

This clone was seen only a few times. This chain uses TRBV10-3 with TRBJ2-5; maybe TRBD2 (7 bases). Trimming stripped 8 bases from V and 1 base from J, with 14 bases between. The CDR3 covers 14 residues. Germline CDR1 ENHRY, CDR2 SYGVKD. For the CDR3, the DNA is TGTGCCATCGGGGCGGGGGCCCCCCAAGAGACCCAGTACTTC. This translates into CAIGAGAPQETQYF.

This chain connects TRBV7-3 to TRBJ2-5; weak D call: TRBD2 (5 bases). Germline values: CDR1 SGHTA, CDR2 FQGTGA. V lost 6 bases and J lost 11, with 22 bases in between. The CDR3 consists of 14 residues. The CDR3 nucleotides are TGTGCCAGCAGTCCTTTCGGAGGTCTATCAGAGCAGTACTTC. This gives the protein CASSPFGGLSEQYF. Supplemented by reference TRBV7-3 and TRBJ2-5, the full variable domain reads GAGVSQTPSNKVTEKGKYVELRCDPISGHTALYWYRQSLGQGPEFLIYFQGTGAADDSGLPNDRFFAVRPEGSVSTLKIQRTERGDSAVYLCASSPFGGLSEQYFGPGTRLLVL.

The chain couples TRBV6-5 to TRBJ1-4, with 7 positions matching TRBD1. This CDR3 has 15 residues. CDR1 is MNHEY, CDR2 SVGAGI, per germline. After removal of 2 bases from V and 8 bases from J, the junction contained 8 bases not matched to a gene. CDR3 region: CASSYTTGAGEKLFF. The CDR3 nucleotides are TGTGCCAGCAGTTACACCACAGGGGCAGGAGAAAAACTGTTTTTT.

The chain couples TRBV5-1 to TRBJ2-7; the match to TRBD2 covers 15 bases. Germline lookup yields CDR1 SGHRS and CDR2 YFSETQ. Unmatched junction bases numbered 2, after V lost 4 bases and J lost 3 bases. This CDR3 is built from 15 residues. The CDR3 nucleotides read TGCGCCAGCAGCCCGGGACTAGCGGGGGGCTACGAGCAGTACTTC. This codes for CASSPGLAGGYEQYF.

J is TRBJ2-7 and V is TRBV19; 8 bases line up with TRBD2. This CDR3 is 16 amino acids long. The germline V gene encodes CDR1 LNHDA and CDR2 SQIVND (reference sequence). The V gene end was trimmed by 1 base and the J gene end by 2 bases; junction bases not matched to a gene: 7. CDR3 DNA sequence: TGTGCCAGTAGTATAGGTAAAGCGGGGGCGGCCTACGAGCAGTACTTC. It is translated as CASSIGKAGAAYEQYF.

J is TRBJ2-7 and V is TRBV5-6; tentative D call: TRBD1 (5 bases). Germline CDR1 reads SGHDT; CDR2 reads YYEEEE. The CDR3 length is 13 residues. V lost 3 bases and J lost 6, with 13 bases in between. CDR3 bases: TGTGCCAGCAGCTGGTTCAGGGATATCGAGCAGTACTTC. Amino acid sequence: CASSWFRDIEQYF.

The chain combines TRBV19 with TRBJ2-1; TRBD2 aligns across 11 bases. Germline V gene sequence: CDR1 LNHDA, CDR2 SQIVND (reference sequence). The CDR3 loop spans 16 amino acids. With V trimmed by 3 bases and J by 4 bases, 5 bases remained unmatched. The CDR3 DNA follows: TGTGCCAGTAGTATGACTAGCGGGGCCATATACAATGAGCAGTTCTTC. This sequence encodes CASSMTSGAIYNEQFF.

V usage is TRBV6-5 and J usage is TRBJ1-5; TRBD1 agrees at 10 bases. V shed 6 bases, J shed 7 bases, and the junction held 6 bases outside the gene matches. Germline V gives CDR1 MNHEY, CDR2 SVGAGI. This CDR3 spans 14 amino acids. DNA of the CDR3: TGTGCCAGCAGAGGGACAGGGGTTGTACAGCCCCAGCATTTT. As protein: CASRGTGVVQPQHF.

The chain employs TRBV6-6 and TRBJ2-1; 8 bases line up with TRBD2. V dropped 0 bases and J dropped 7; count of bases not matched to a gene: 5. Germline lookup yields CDR1 MNHNY and CDR2 SVGAGI (reference sequence). CDR3 length: 15 amino acids. CDR3 sequence: CASSYSAGDWNEQFF. CDR3 in DNA: TGTGCCAGCAGTTACTCAGCGGGGGATTGGAATGAGCAGTTCTTC.